This T cell receptor beta chain was identified during a study of CD8+ T cells in alopecia areata. To note about this clone: Distinct nucleotide sequences in the sample also encode this CDR3.

As the sequencing template, cDNA was produced by extracting RNA and reverse transcribing it. Data came from immunoSEQ multiplex PCR; TCRdb stores just in-frame clones and leaves some out. Here the sample spans some 110,000 clones, roughly two fifths being singletons. In germline, CDR1 is SGHTA, CDR2 FQGNSA. V was trimmed by 5 bases and J by 1 base, leaving 17 bases between them. CDR3 size: 17 residues. The sequence came from a human donor with alopecia areata. The source material was CD4+ T cells sorted from blood. The chain recombines TRBV7-2 with TRBJ2-2, with D perhaps matching TRBD2 (7 bases). The DNA for the CDR3 is TGTGCCAGCAGCATACTATCCGGGGGGCGGAACACCGGGGAGCTGTTTTTT. Translation gives CASSILSGGRNTGELFF.